The present entry profiles one TCR beta chain with its context. What it binds is unknown. Profiling relied on immunoSEQ multiplex PCR, and the TCRdb table lists in-frame clones only, not all of them. The sample consists of a few thousand clones, about 67% of them appearing once. This record belongs to a study of CD8 T cell repertoires and HIV-1 epitope variants. As for the study in general: Each of Twenty-five Gag and Nef epitope peptides stimulated a separate culture. Epitopes were three Gag families plus Nef HW9 and YT9. General study results and limits: Of roughly nine antigen-specific beta clonotypes, more than five appeared to cross-react with escape variants.

Germline values: CDR1 SGHTA, CDR2 FQGNSA. The length of the CDR3 is 11 residues. Between the trimmed V and J ends, which lost 3 bases and 3 bases, there was a span of 2 bases. Sequencing input: cultured CD8+ T cells derived from PBMCs. V and J are TRBV7-2 and TRBJ1-1, with no clear D. The TCR was taken from a male donor with HIV. CDR3 loop: CASSFDTEAFF. The CDR3 nucleotides are TGTGCCAGCAGCTTCGACACTGAAGCTTTCTTT.